The 7 T cell receptor beta chains given below trace back to one sample, sequenced in a study of regulatory T cells in long-lasting Graves disease. Time point meaning: newly diagnosed GD, antithyroid drugs for less than 3 months. RNA isolated from PBMCs was used to make the TCR library. The authors built TCR beta libraries using iRepertoire HTBI primers and Arm-PCR of CDR3 regions. Via MiXCR, TCRdb re-called the multiplex PCR reads, giving one row per CDR3 protein. The sample has 500,000 or so distinct CDR3 sequences, around 15% seen once. These data are also associated with another study on T cells in Graves' hyperthyroidism and ophthalmopathy.

The input for sequencing was peripheral blood mononuclear cells (PBMCs), taken at new diagnosis, from a patient treated with antithyroid drugs. These receptors all stem from a woman aged 40-65 years with Graves disease.

On this clonotype: This may come from a read error, since a much larger clone is one base off. The genes are TRBV5-1 and TRBJ2-7, with 7 bases that match TRBD2. The germline V gene encodes CDR1 SGHRS and CDR2 YFSETQ. V lost 3 bases, J lost 7 bases, and 16 bases stayed unmatched. The CDR3 is 16 residues long. CDR3 coding DNA: TGCGCCAGCAGCTACCGCGGGGCAGCGGGGAACAATGAGCAGTACTTC. This translates into CASSYRGAAGNNEQYF.

The chain uses TRBV6-2 or TRBV6-3 and TRBJ1-1; a weak D match, TRBD1 (6 bases). CDR3 size: 13 residues. V was trimmed by 5 bases and J by 10 bases, leaving 17 bases between them. CDR1 and CDR2 from the germline V gene are MNHEY and SVGEGT. The CDR3 DNA is TGTGCCAGCAGTGAAGTACGGGGGCTCGGAGCTTTCTTT. Translation gives CASSEVRGLGAFF.

This clonotype was picked up many times. The chain couples TRBV12-3 or TRBV12-4 to TRBJ2-5; D is uncertain. V lost 2 bases, J lost 5 bases, and 9 bases lay in between. The CDR3 runs 13 residues. CDR3 nucleotide sequence: TGTGCCAGCAGTTTAATGTATCTGGAGACCCAGTACTTC. This sequence encodes CASSLMYLETQYF.

This clonotype occurred many times. CDR3 nucleotide sequence: TGTGCCAGCAGCCGCCGACTAGCGGGGTACGAGCAGTACTTC. Its protein product is CASSRRLAGYEQYF. This chain uses TRBV11-1 with TRBJ2-7; TRBD2 aligns across 11 bases. This CDR3 is 14 amino acids long. Germline V gene lookup returns CDR1 SGHAT and CDR2 FQDESV (reference sequence). The V gene end was trimmed by 5 bases and the J gene end by 4 bases; junction bases not matched to a gene: 4. The full variable domain, completed using reference TRBV11-1 and TRBJ2-7, is EAEVAQSPRYKITEKSQAVAFWCDPISGHATLYWYRQILGQGPELLVQFQDESVVDDSQLPKDRFSAERLKGVDSTLKIQPAELGDSAMYLCASSRRLAGYEQYFGPGTRLTVT.

This clonotype was recorded many times. The chain links TRBV2 to TRBJ1-1; no definite D call. The CDR3 is made up of 13 amino acids. Trimming took 4 bases from V and 8 from J, leaving 14 bases between them. CDR1 is SNHLY, CDR2 FYNNEI, per germline. CDR3 residues: CASSVRTQAEAFF. CDR3 coding DNA: TGTGCCAGCAGTGTCAGGACGCAGGCCGAAGCTTTCTTT. Together with reference TRBV2 and TRBJ1-1, the CDR3 gives the full variable domain: EPEVTQTPSHQVTQMGQEVILRCVPISNHLYFYWYRQILGQKVEFLVSFYNNEISEKSEIFDDQFSVERPDGSNFTLKIRSTKLEDSAMYFCASSVRTQAEAFFGQGTRLTVV.

This clonotype was seen a handful of times. CDR3 sequence: CAWSAGGPDTQYF. DNA of the CDR3: TGTGCCTGGTCAGCGGGGGGGCCAGATACGCAGTATTTT. The rearrangement joins TRBV30 to TRBJ2-3; 10 positions match TRBD2. Germline loops: CDR1 GTSNPN, CDR2 SVGIG (reference sequence). The CDR3 is 13 amino acids. V trimming: 5 bases; J trimming: 4 bases; junction bases outside the gene matches: 3.

This clonotype was counted many times. The chain uses TRBV20-1 and TRBJ1-6, with a possible D match to TRBD1 (6 bases). CDR1 DFQATT and CDR2 SNEGSKA come from the germline V gene (reference sequence). Trimming removed 3 bases from V and 8 bases from J, with 14 bases in between. CDR3 length: 14 residues. The CDR3 region is CSARKEGGDSPLHF. The CDR3 nucleotides are TGCAGTGCTAGGAAAGAGGGGGGGGATTCACCCCTCCACTTT.